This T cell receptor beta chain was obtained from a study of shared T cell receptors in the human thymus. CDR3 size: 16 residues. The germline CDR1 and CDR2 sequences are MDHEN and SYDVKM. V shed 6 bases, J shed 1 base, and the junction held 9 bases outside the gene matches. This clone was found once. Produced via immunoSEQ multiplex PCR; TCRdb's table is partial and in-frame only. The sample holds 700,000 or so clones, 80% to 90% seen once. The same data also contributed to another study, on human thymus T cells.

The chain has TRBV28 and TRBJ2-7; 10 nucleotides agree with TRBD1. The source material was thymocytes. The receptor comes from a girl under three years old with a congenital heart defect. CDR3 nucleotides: TGTGCCAGCAGGCGCCGGGACAGGGGCGCTTCCTACGAGCAGTACTTC. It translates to CASRRRDRGASYEQYF.